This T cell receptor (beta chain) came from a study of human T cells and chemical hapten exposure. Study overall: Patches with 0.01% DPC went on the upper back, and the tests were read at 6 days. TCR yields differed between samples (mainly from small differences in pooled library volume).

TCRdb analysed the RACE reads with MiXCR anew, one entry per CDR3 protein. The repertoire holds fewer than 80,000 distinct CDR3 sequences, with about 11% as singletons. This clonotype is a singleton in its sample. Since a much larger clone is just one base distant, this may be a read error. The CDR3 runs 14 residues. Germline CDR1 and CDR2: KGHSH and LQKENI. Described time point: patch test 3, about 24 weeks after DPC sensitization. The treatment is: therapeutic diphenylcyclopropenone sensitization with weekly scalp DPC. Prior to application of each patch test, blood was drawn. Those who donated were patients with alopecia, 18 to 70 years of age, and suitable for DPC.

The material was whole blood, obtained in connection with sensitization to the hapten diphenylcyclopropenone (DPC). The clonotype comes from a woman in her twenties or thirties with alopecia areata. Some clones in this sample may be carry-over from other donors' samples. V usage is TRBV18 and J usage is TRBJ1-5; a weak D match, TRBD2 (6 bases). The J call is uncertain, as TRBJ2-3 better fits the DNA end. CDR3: CASSPIEGTQPQYF. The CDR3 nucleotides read TGTGCCAGCTCACCGATCGAGGGGACTCAGCCCCAGTATTTT.